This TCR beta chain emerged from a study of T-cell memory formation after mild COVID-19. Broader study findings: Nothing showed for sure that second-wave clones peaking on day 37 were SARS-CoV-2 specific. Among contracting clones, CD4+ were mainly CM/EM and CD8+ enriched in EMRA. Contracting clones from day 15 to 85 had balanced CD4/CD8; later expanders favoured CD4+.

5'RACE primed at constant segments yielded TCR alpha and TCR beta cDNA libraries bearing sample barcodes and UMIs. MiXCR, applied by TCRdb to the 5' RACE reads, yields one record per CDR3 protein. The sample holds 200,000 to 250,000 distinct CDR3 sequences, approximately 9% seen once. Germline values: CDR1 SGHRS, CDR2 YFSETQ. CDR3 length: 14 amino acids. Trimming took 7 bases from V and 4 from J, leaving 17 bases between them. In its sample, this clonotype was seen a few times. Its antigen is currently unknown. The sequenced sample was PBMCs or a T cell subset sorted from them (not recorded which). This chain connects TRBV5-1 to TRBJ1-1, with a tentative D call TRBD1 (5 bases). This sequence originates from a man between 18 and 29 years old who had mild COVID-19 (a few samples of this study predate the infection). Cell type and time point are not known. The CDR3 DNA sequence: TGCGCCAGCCGACCAAGTGTAGGGACCACTGAAGCTTTCTTT. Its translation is CASRPSVGTTEAFF.